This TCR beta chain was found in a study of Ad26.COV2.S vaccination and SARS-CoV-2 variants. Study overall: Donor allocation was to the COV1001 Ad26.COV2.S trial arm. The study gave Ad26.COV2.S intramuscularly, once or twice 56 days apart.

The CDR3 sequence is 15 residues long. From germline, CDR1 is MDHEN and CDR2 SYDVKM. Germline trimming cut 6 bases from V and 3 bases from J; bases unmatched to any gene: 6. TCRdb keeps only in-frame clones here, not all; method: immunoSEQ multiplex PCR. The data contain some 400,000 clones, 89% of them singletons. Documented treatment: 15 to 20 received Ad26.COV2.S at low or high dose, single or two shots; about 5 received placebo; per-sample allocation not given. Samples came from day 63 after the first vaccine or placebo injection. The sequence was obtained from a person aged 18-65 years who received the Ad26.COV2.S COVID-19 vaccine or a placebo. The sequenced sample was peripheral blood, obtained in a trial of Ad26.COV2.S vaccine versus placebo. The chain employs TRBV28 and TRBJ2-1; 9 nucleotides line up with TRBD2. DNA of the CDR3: TGTGCCAGCAGCCCGCTAGCGGGGATCTACAATGAGCAGTTCTTC. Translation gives CASSPLAGIYNEQFF.